This T cell receptor (beta chain) was captured by sequencing in a study of T-cell reconstitution after alpha-beta-depleted transplantation in children. This clonotype was seen a few times. No antigen is known for it. The CDR3 totals 13 residues. Per germline, CDR1 ENHRY and CDR2 SYGVKD. The V gene lost 6 bases and the J gene lost 5 bases, with 10 bases spanning the gap. General study findings and limits: Surviving thymic progenitors and recipient T cells were the source of high TCRbeta diversity at day 60 in some patients.

TCRbeta library preparation incorporated unique molecular identifiers. From the PCR reads, TCRdb called clonotypes with MiXCR, one entry per CDR3 protein. The sample consists of 530,000 or so distinct CDR3 sequences, 25% to 30% of them appearing once. J is TRBJ2-2 and V is TRBV10-3; D call uncertain. The origin of this receptor is a boy less than two years old with Wiskott-Aldrich syndrome, due to receive a stem cell transplant. Sequenced here: PBMCs, sampled before TCRalphabeta/CD19-depleted stem cell transplant. The CDR3, as DNA: TGTGCCATCAGCCCGACTGGGACCGGGGAGCTGTTTTTT. Protein product: CAISPTGTGELFF.